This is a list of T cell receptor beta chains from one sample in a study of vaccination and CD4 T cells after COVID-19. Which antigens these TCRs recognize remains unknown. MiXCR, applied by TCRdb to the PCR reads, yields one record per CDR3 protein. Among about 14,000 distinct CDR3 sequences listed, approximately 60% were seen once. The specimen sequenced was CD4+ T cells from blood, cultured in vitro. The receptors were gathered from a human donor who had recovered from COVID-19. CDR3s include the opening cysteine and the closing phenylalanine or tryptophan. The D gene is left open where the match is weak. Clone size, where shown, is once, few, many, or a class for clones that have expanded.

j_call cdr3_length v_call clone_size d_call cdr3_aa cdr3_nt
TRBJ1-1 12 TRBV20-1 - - CSAREGGGEAFF TGCAGTGCTAGAGAAGGCGGGGGAGAAGCTTTCTTT
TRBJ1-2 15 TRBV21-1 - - CASSKVGWTGFGYTF TGTGCCAGCAGCAAGGTCGGCTGGACAGGGTTTGGCTACACCTTC
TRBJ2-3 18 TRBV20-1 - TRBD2 CSARGFLLAGVVPDTQYF TGCAGTGCTAGAGGCTTCCTTCTAGCGGGAGTGGTCCCAGATACGCAGTATTTT
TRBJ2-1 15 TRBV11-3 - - CASSLGQGGDNEQFF TGTGCCAGCAGCTTAGGGCAGGGGGGAGACAATGAGCAGTTCTTC
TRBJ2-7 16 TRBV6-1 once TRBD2 CASSEYWRELSYEQYF TGTGCCAGCAGTGAATACTGGCGGGAGCTTTCCTACGAGCAGTACTTC
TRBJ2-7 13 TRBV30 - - CAWSGVGPYEQYF TGTGCCTGGAGTGGGGTGGGCCCCTACGAGCAGTACTTC
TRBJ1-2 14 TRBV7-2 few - CASSARDGSYGYTF TGTGCCAGCAGCGCTAGGGACGGCTCCTATGGCTACACCTTC
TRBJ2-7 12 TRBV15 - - CATSNQVGEQYF TGTGCCACCAGCAACCAAGTCGGTGAGCAGTACTTC
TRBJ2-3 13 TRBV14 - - CASSGSTGDTQYF TGTGCCAGCAGCGGGAGTACTGGAGATACGCAGTATTTT
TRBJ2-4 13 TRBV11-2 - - CASSLDQPNIQYF TGTGCCAGCAGCCTCGACCAACCAAACATTCAGTACTTC
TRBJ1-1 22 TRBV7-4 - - CASSFLPVPRGKRSTPPTEAFF TGTGCCAGCAGCTTTCTACCGGTGCCCCGGGGCAAACGGAGCACCCCCCCCACTGAAGCTTTCTTT
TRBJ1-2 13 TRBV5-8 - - CASRNTGNYGYTF TGTGCCAGCAGGAATACTGGGAACTATGGCTACACCTTC
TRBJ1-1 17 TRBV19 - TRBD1 CASTALVATGANTEAFF TGTGCCAGTACCGCCCTAGTCGCAACAGGGGCAAACACTGAAGCTTTCTTT
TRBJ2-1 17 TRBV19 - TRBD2 CASSIQGGLAGVGEQFF TGTGCCAGTAGTATTCAGGGGGGACTAGCGGGAGTGGGGGAGCAGTTCTTC
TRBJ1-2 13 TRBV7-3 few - CASSLDSNYGYTF TGTGCCAGCAGCTTGGACAGTAACTATGGCTACACCTTC
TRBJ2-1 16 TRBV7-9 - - CASSLALVELTGEQFF TGTGCCAGCAGCTTAGCGCTCGTAGAGTTGACCGGTGAGCAGTTCTTC
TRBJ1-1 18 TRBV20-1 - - CSARIGRAGAVMNTEAFF TGCAGTGCTAGAATTGGTCGGGCAGGGGCAGTCATGAACACTGAAGCTTTCTTT
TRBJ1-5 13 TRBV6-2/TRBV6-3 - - CASTLGPKQPQHF TGTGCCAGCACCCTGGGTCCTAAACAGCCCCAGCATTTT
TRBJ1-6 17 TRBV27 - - CASSLSNLIGRGSPLHF TGTGCCAGCAGTTTATCGAATCTTATAGGGAGAGGTTCACCCCTCCACTTT
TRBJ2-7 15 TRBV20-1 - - CSAREASDLRYEQYF TGCAGTGCTAGAGAGGCTAGCGACTTACGGTACGAGCAGTACTTC
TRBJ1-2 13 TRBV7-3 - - CASSSGQNYGYTF TGTGCCAGCAGCTCCGGGCAGAACTATGGCTACACCTTC
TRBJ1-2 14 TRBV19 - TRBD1 CASSIDPGGYGYTF TGTGCCAGTAGTATAGATCCAGGGGGCTATGGCTACACCTTC
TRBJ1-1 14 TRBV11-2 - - CASSLDRQRTEAFF TGTGCCAGCAGCTTAGATAGGCAGAGGACTGAAGCTTTCTTT
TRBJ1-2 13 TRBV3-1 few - CASSQGGGFGYTF TGTGCCAGCAGCCAAGGGGGGGGATTTGGCTACACCTTC
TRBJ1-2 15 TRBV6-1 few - CASSERVGSNYGYTF TGTGCCAGCAGTGAAAGGGTTGGTTCTAACTATGGCTACACCTTC
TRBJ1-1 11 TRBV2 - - CASSEGRGAFF TGTGCCAGCAGTGAAGGGAGGGGAGCTTTCTTT
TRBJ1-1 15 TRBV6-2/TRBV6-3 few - CASSYPIPQRTEAFF TGTGCCAGCAGTTACCCGATCCCCCAGCGCACTGAAGCTTTCTTT
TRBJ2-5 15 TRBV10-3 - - CAISDKDARSETQYF TGTGCCATCAGTGACAAGGACGCTCGGTCGGAGACCCAGTACTTC
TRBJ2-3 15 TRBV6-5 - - CASSYSGLGADTQYF TGTGCCAGCAGTTACTCCGGGCTAGGGGCGGATACGCAGTATTTT
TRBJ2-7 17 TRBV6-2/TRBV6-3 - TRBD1 CASSYFPGGVPSGEQYF TGTGCCAGCAGTTACTTTCCAGGGGGCGTCCCCTCGGGCGAGCAGTACTTC
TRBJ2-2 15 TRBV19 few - CASRPGHANTGELFF TGTGCCAGTAGACCTGGACACGCGAACACCGGGGAGCTGTTTTTT
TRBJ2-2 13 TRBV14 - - CASSPQNTGELFF TGTGCCAGCAGCCCACAGAACACCGGGGAGCTGTTTTTT
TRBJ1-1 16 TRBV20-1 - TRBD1 CSARVMGGGWNTEAFF TGCAGTGCTAGAGTCATGGGAGGGGGCTGGAACACTGAAGCTTTCTTT
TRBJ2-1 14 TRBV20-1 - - CSARGPLPNNEQFF TGCAGTGCTAGGGGTCCACTCCCAAACAATGAGCAGTTCTTC
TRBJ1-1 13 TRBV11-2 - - CASSLVTSQLVAF TGTGCCAGCAGCTTAGTCACGTCACAACTCGTGGCTTTT
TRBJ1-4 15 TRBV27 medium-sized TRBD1 CASTHRTGAGEKLFF TGTGCCAGCACCCATCGGACAGGGGCAGGGGAAAAACTGTTTTTT
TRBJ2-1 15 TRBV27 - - CASSPLQGDYNEQFF TGTGCCAGCAGTCCCCTACAGGGCGACTACAATGAGCAGTTCTTC
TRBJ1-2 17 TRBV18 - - CASSPPLGREKGNGYTF TGTGCCAGCTCACCACCTCTCGGCAGGGAAAAGGGGAATGGCTACACCTTC
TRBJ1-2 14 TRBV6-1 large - CASSEKFPGHGYTF TGTGCCAGCAGTGAAAAGTTCCCAGGGCATGGCTACACCTTC
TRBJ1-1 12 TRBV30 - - CAWSGQGTEAFF TGTGCCTGGAGCGGGCAGGGAACTGAAGCTTTCTTT
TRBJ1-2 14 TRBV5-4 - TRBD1 CASSSPGQGDGYTF TGTGCCAGCAGCTCGCCGGGACAGGGAGATGGCTACACCTTC
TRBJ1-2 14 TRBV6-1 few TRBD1 CASTKNRGSGGYTF TGTGCCAGTACTAAGAACAGGGGAAGTGGGGGCTACACCTTC
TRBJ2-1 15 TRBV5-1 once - CASSFTWGAYNEQFF TGCGCCAGCAGCTTTACCTGGGGCGCCTACAATGAGCAGTTCTTC
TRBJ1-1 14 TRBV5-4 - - CASSLEDSSTEAFF TGTGCCAGCAGCTTGGAGGACAGCTCCACTGAAGCTTTCTTT
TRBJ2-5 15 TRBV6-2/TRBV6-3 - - CASSPYAERGETQYF TGCGCCAGCAGTCCCTATGCAGAGAGGGGGGAGACCCAGTACTTC
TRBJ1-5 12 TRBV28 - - CASSYPTGLLHF TGTGCCAGCAGTTACCCCACGGGCCTCCTGCATTTT
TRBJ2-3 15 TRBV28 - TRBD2 CASSLAGGKTDTQYF TGTGCCAGCAGTCTAGCGGGAGGGAAGACAGATACGCAGTATTTT
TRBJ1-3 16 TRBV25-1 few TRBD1 CASSERGTVTGNTIYF TGTGCCAGCAGTGAAAGGGGGACAGTGACTGGAAACACCATATATTTT
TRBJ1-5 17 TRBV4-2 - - CASSQAQTAYSNQPQHF TGTGCCAGCAGCCAGGCGCAGACGGCTTATAGCAATCAGCCCCAGCATTTT
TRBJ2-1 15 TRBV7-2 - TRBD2 CASSRPSGSANEQFF TGTGCCAGCAGCCGTCCTAGCGGGAGTGCGAATGAGCAGTTCTTC
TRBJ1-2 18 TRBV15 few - CATSKGGPRDLDNYGYTF TGTGCCACCAGCAAGGGAGGACCAAGAGACCTGGATAACTATGGCTACACCTTC
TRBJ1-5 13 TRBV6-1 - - CASNLMGNQPQHF TGTGCCAGCAACTTAATGGGCAATCAGCCCCAGCATTTT
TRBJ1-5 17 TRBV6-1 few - CASSSLGGSMSHQPQHF TGTGCCAGCAGCTCCCTGGGAGGTTCTATGAGCCATCAGCCCCAGCATTTT
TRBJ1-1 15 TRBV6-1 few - CASSPWLRGVTEAFF TGTGCCAGCAGCCCGTGGTTAAGGGGGGTAACTGAAGCTTTCTTT
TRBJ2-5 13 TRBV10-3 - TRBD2 CAIRASGEETQYF TGTGCCATCAGGGCTAGCGGGGAAGAGACCCAGTACTTC